The text below deals with one TCR beta chain. The data are from a study of blood T cell repertoires in COVID-19. Across the whole study: Italy, Spain and the United States were the sources of the convalescent and acute COVID-19 samples.

The germline V gene encodes CDR1 WNHNN and CDR2 SYGVQD (reference sequence). The V gene lost 2 bases and the J gene lost 5 bases, with 13 bases spanning the gap. The CDR3 contains 14 residues. As processed by the authors: Amplification from reference gene primers served as the basis for estimated nucleated cell counts. The repertoire was sequenced with immunoSEQ multiplex PCR; TCRdb's copy has only in-frame clones and lacks some. The DNA was the basis for D and trimming; V, J and clone size are from that table. The sample holds 80,000 to 100,000 clones, approximately 84% seen once. Sequencing was done on a sample of peripheral blood. The chain couples TRBV10-1 to TRBJ2-7; D is perhaps TRBD1 (8 bases). The TCR sequence derives from a man in his 60s with acute or convalescent COVID-19. Here the CDR3 reads CASSEITGGDEQYF. The DNA of the CDR3 is TGCGCCAGCAGTGAGATCACAGGGGGGGACGAGCAGTACTTC.